This TCR beta chain is from a study of T cell responses to AZD1222 COVID-19 vaccine (dated by TCRdb to about 2021). In the study overall: Because spike-specific TCR depth and breadth did not differ between the two schedules, AZD1222 recipients who got a second dose at roughly 4 weeks were pooled with those who got a second dose at roughly 12 weeks. TCR sequencing was performed for some 250 trial participants, of whom about 200 were given two doses of AZD1222 and around 26 were given two doses of MenACWY control vaccine. Trial participants were enrolled into age subgroups of 18-55, 56-69 and 70-plus years, which contained around 150, 29 and 61 TCR-sequenced participants, respectively. General study outcomes and caveats: The whole spike protein was spanned by vaccine-associated CD4 TCRs, and dominant responses were seen in regions 160-218 and 743-854. No day 14 peak-response samples were available, so repertoires were characterized only after the peak T cell response. Only five or six AZD1222 recipients were SARS-CoV-2 seropositive at baseline, limiting conclusions about previously exposed vaccinees. Participants were mostly white British and included more females than males, and it was suggested by the authors that clonal diversity may have been underestimated. A significant rise in spike-specific TCR breadth and depth was observed after two AZD1222 doses relative to day 0 and relative to MenACWY recipients. In the small 56-69-year group, the increase in depth fell short of significance, most likely because of low power. Epitopes outside the regions mutated in the B.1.351 and B.1.1.7 variants were reportedly recognized by nearly half of the unique spike-specific TCRs.

Taken with the paper, the label for time point translates to: baseline before first vaccination. Vaccinee samples came from UK trials COV001 and COV002, including a single-blind randomized controlled phase 2/3 trial of AZD1222 (ChAdOx1 nCoV-19) in healthy adults. For TCRbeta chain sequencing, PBMC samples from trial participants were taken at day 0 and at day 28 after the second dose. Trimming takes 4 bases from V and 6 bases from J, and the germline ends sit 11 bases apart. From the cysteine through the phenylalanine, the CDR3 covers 13 amino acids. Only CDR3 DNA remains: 39 bases, in frame from the first base. The germline V gene encodes CDR1 MGHDK and CDR2 SYGVNS. A note on this clone: The clone's antigen remains unknown. Base qualities are not provided; no much larger clone lies one nucleotide away.

The CDR3 regions of human TCRbeta chains were analyzed by immunosequencing. Turning to the authors' computational methods: Repertoire TCRs were matched against a reference library of SARS-CoV-2-specific TCRs generated with the MIRA antigen-specificity platform. Breadth was defined as the fraction of unique TCRs that were SARS-CoV-2-associated. Depth was defined as the fraction of total T cells that were SARS-CoV-2-associated. Each spike-specific TCR was assigned to its reactive spike region and to a CD4 or CD8 class using the MIRA data. Log10-transformed breadth and depth values were compared by one-way ANOVA with Sidak's multiple comparisons tests. The source is immuneACCESS, and TCRdb retained only in-frame sequences with V and J called. Part of the clones is not carried over; for the studies checked, unresolved V genes explain less than half of this, and the remainder is unexplained. The V and J calls and the clone size are those of that table, but D and trimming were determined from the DNA. Counted in this sample were 150,000 or so clones; approximately 83% of them appeared once. The leading ten clones occupy about 8% of the sample.

Sequencing used peripheral blood, obtained on day 0 of AZD1222 vaccination. The source of this sequence is an adult in good health. This receptor chain uses TRBV25-1 and TRBJ2-3, with the D call perhaps TRBD1 or TRBD2, as 5 bases match in each case. The CDR3 region: CASSAEGRDTQYF. The DNA is TGTGCCAGCAGTGCCGAGGGGCGGGATACGCAGTATTTT.